This T cell receptor beta chain was observed in a study of cytomegalovirus exposure and HLA in healthy donors. Background on the study: Around 78 million unique TCRs, all from HLA-typed donors, were included in an early release of the data. Study findings and constraints: In a later analysis, at a false discovery rate of 0.05, some 17,000 TCR beta sequences were associated with HLA alleles. Most TCR beta V segments were productive about 90% or about 30% of the time in an earlier analysis.

The CDR3 is made up of 17 amino acids. The germline CDR1 and CDR2 sequences are GTSNPN and SVGIG (reference sequence). Trimming removed 0 bases from V and 3 bases from J; junction bases left unmatched: 9. Both 60 Vbeta primers and 13 Jbeta primers went into the PCR. TCRdb's copy holds only in-frame clones and misses some; the assay was immunoSEQ multiplex PCR. The top ten clones hold 1.3% of a sample with approximately 170,000 clones, about 85% of them seen once. This clone was seen only once. Its antigen is currently unknown. The rearrangement uses TRBV30 and TRBJ2-1; 9 bases are shared with TRBD2. The sequence was collected from a man between 45 and 60 years old in good health and CMV-seropositive. Sequences were obtained from PBMCs. The DNA for the CDR3 is TGTGCCTGGAGTGTAAGGGACGGACTAGCGTACTACAATGAGCAGTTCTTC. It yields the protein CAWSVRDGLAYYNEQFF.